The 11 T cell receptor beta chains below come from one sample, sequenced in a study of blood T cells in healthy people across ages. A second roughly 7 to 11 cycle PCR used barcoded and J-beta primers. Via MiXCR, TCRdb re-called the 5' RACE reads, giving one row per CDR3 protein. Here the sample spans approximately 1.5 million distinct CDR3 sequences, under 55% being singletons. Source material: blood. The receptors derive from a woman aged 18-29 years in good health.

On this clonotype: Relative to the germline gene, one junction end is altered; a read error may explain this. The rearrangement joins TRBV20-1 to TRBJ2-1, with a tentative D call TRBD2 (6 bases). This CDR3 has 16 residues. Per the germline V gene, CDR1 is DFQATT and CDR2 is SNEGSKA (reference sequence). CDR3: CSARDPGTPRYNKQFF. The CDR3, as DNA: TGCAGTGCTAGAGATCCCGGGACTCCGAGATACAATAAGCAGTTCTTC.

J is TRBJ1-5 and V is TRBV5-8, with TRBD1 as a possible D gene (5 bases). This CDR3 comprises 16 residues. V was pared by 1 base and J by 1 base, with 12 bases between. CDR1 is SGHTS, CDR2 YDEGEE, per germline. This chain's CDR3 is CASSLTQGGSNQPQHF. Here the CDR3 DNA reads TGTGCCAGCAGCTTGACCCAGGGCGGAAGCAATCAGCCCCAGCATTTT.

The rearrangement links TRBV3-1 to TRBJ2-5; D perhaps matches TRBD2 (5 bases). Germline V gene data show CDR1 as LGHDT and CDR2 as YNNKEL (reference sequence). Trimming removed 4 bases at V and 4 bases at J, with 16 bases between. The CDR3 totals 15 residues. This chain's CDR3 is CASSREPTSGETQYF. In DNA, the CDR3 is TGTGCCAGCAGCCGGGAACCTACTAGTGGAGAGACCCAGTACTTC.

This clonotype was found a few times. The chain couples TRBV7-2 to TRBJ2-1; D uncertain. CDR3 length equals 14 residues. Germline values: CDR1 SGHTA, CDR2 FQGNSA. Trimming took off 2 bases at V and 7 bases at J, with 12 bases between the two ends. CDR3 sequence: CASSLMYYRNEQFF. The CDR3 bases are TGTGCCAGCAGCTTAATGTACTACCGGAATGAGCAGTTCTTC.

The rearrangement links TRBV7-9 to TRBJ2-7; 12 nucleotides line up with TRBD2. V lost 2 bases and J lost 5; bases outside the gene matches: 7. The CDR3 extends over 16 amino acids. The germline gives CDR1 SEHNR, CDR2 FQNEAQ (reference sequence). The CDR3, as DNA: TGTGCCAGCAGCTTAAAACACAGACTAGCGGGGGACGAGCAGTACTTC. Encoded protein: CASSLKHRLAGDEQYF.

This clonotype has only a few counts. V and J are TRBV4-1 and TRBJ1-2; D uncertain. Trimming pared 0 bases from V and 6 bases from J, leaving 11 bases between. The CDR3 loop spans 14 amino acids. Germline CDR1 reads MGHRA; CDR2 reads YSYEKL. The CDR3 coding sequence is TGCGCCAGCAGCCAAGATCCTGCAGTTCATGGCTACACCTTC. Amino acids: CASSQDPAVHGYTF.

The chain is built from TRBV7-9 and TRBJ2-1; 12 nucleotides match TRBD2. CDR1 and CDR2 from the germline V gene are SEHNR and FQNEAQ (reference sequence). V lost 2 bases to trimming and J lost 8 bases; unmatched junction nucleotides: 7. This CDR3 is 16 amino acids long. The CDR3 loop reads CASSLPTSGSGYEQFF. CDR3 sequence (DNA): TGTGCCAGCAGCTTACCGACTAGCGGGAGTGGTTATGAGCAGTTCTTC.

The rearrangement joins TRBV20-1 to TRBJ2-5; maybe TRBD2 (6 bases). Deletions cut 3 bases from V and 11 bases from J, with 19 bases between. Germline V gene lookup returns CDR1 DFQATT and CDR2 SNEGSKA (reference sequence). This CDR3 is 13 amino acids long. In DNA form, the CDR3 reads TGCAGTGCTAGGGACCGGGAGTCCCTCCAGCAGTACTTC. Its translation is CSARDRESLQQYF.

This clonotype came up once. J is TRBJ1-2 and V is TRBV7-2, with D unresolved. The V gene's germline CDR1 is SGHTA and CDR2 FQGNSA. Trimming cost V 4 bases and J 7 bases, with 10 bases left between them. The CDR3 runs to 12 residues. CDR3 sequence reads: CASSSPDSGYTF. CDR3 bases: TGTGCCAGCAGCTCGCCTGACTCTGGCTACACCTTC.

This clonotype was picked up one time. This sequence joins TRBV6-2 or TRBV6-3 and TRBJ1-1; 8 bases fit TRBD1. V trimming: 5 bases; J trimming: 1 base; junction bases outside the gene matches: 9. CDR3 length: 16 amino acids. Germline V gene lookup returns CDR1 MNHEY and CDR2 SVGEGT. The CDR3 is CASSTDRVDRNTEAFF. The CDR3 coding sequence is TGTGCCAGCAGTACGGACAGGGTCGATAGGAACACTGAAGCTTTCTTT.

The chain couples TRBV27 to TRBJ2-2; D uncertain. This CDR3 comprises 14 residues. CDR1 is MNHEY and CDR2 is SMNVEV in the germline V gene (reference sequence). The ends were cut back, 1 base at V and 5 bases at J, with 8 bases in the middle. The CDR3 is CASSLYQKTGELFF. The CDR3, as DNA: TGTGCCAGCAGTTTATATCAAAAAACCGGGGAGCTGTTTTTT.